The clone carrying this T cell receptor (beta chain) was detected many times. The CDR3 extends over 15 amino acids. The V end lost 3 bases, the J end lost 0 bases, and 15 bases lay between the germline ends. Germline V CDR1 and CDR2: SQVTM, ANQGSEA. One entry per CDR3 protein results from TCRdb running MiXCR on the RT-PCR reads. The sample lists about 680,000 distinct CDR3 sequences; more than 13% were seen once. The chain carries TRBV29-1 and TRBJ2-7; either TRBD1 or TRBD2 may supply D (5 bases each). Material: memory CD4+ T cells from blood. This clonotype was sampled from a female donor in good health, serving as a healthy control. The DNA of the CDR3 is TGCAGCGTTGAGGGGGTAAGCAGCAGCTCCTACGAGCAGTACTTC. Translating it yields CSVEGVSSSSYEQYF.